The 21 T cell receptor beta chains below all came from one sample that was sequenced in a study of T cells in Graves' hyperthyroidism and ophthalmopathy. Amplification yielded TCR beta CDR3 regions, with RNA transcripts as the source. In the first-round RT-PCR of the TCR CDR3, the HTBI primer set was used. TCRdb independently ran MiXCR on the multiplex PCR reads; one entry per CDR3 protein. The table lists about 270,000 distinct CDR3 sequences, about 20% of them singletons. Sample: blood. The receptor source for this set is a man aged 25-45 years with Graves' ophthalmopathy.

This clonotype was seen a few times. The rearrangement uses TRBV6-1 and TRBJ2-7; the D is unclear. The germline CDR1 and CDR2 sequences are MNHNS and SASEGT. Trimming pared 8 bases from V and 4 bases from J, leaving 6 bases between. The CDR3 length is 10 residues. This CDR3 reads CASGEYEQYF. CDR3 coding DNA: TGTGCCAGCGGCGAGTACGAGCAGTACTTC.

This sequence joins TRBV28 and TRBJ1-1; weak D call: TRBD1 (5 bases). The V and J ends lost 8 bases and 7 bases respectively, with 20 bases between them. The length of the CDR3 is 14 residues. Germline loops: CDR1 MDHEN, CDR2 SYDVKM. The CDR3 DNA sequence: TGTGCCAGCGGGCACCGGGCGGGGGTGATTGAAGCTTTCTTT. Amino acids: CASGHRAGVIEAFF.

This clonotype showed up many times. V usage is TRBV30 and J usage is TRBJ1-1, with D possibly TRBD1 on 6 matching bases. The CDR3 totals 14 residues. The germline gives CDR1 GTSNPN, CDR2 SVGIG (reference sequence). V was pared by 5 bases and J by 5 bases, with 18 bases between. The CDR3 bases are TGTGCCTGGGGTCGGGACAACCTAGGGACTGAAGCTTTCTTT. It specifies CAWGRDNLGTEAFF.

This clonotype was detected only a few times. The gene calls are TRBV29-1 and TRBJ2-1; 12 bases are a match to TRBD2. The CDR3 covers 15 residues. V shed 0 bases, J shed 9 bases, and the junction held 6 bases outside the gene matches. Germline V lookup: CDR1 SQVTM, CDR2 ANQGSEA. CDR3 in DNA: TGCAGCGTTGAAGATCTAGCGGGAGGGCCATTTGAGCAGTTCTTC. Encoded protein: CSVEDLAGGPFEQFF.

This clonotype has a count of ten or more. The chain joins TRBV11-3 to TRBJ2-1; 8 bases are shared with TRBD2. The V gene's germline CDR1 is SGHNT and CDR2 YENEEA. J was trimmed by 4 bases and V by 0 bases; bases with no gene match: 5. The CDR3 covers 16 residues. The CDR3 sequence is CASSLDGGGLYNEQFF. CDR3 DNA sequence: TGTGCCAGCAGCTTAGATGGCGGGGGGCTGTACAATGAGCAGTTCTTC.

This clonotype was observed a few times. The chain joins TRBV10-3 to TRBJ2-7; either TRBD1 or TRBD2 may supply D (5 bases each). V lost 3 bases, J lost 3 bases, and 15 bases lay in between. Germline assignment: CDR1 ENHRY and CDR2 SYGVKD. This CDR3 spans 15 amino acids. As DNA, the CDR3 is TGTGCCATCAGTGAAGGGGCGGGTAAACTCTACGAGCAGTACTTC. Translated: CAISEGAGKLYEQYF.

Only a few counts were recorded for this clonotype. The rearrangement joins TRBV27 to TRBJ2-7, with D perhaps TRBD2 (6 bases). CDR3 length: 13 residues. Germline CDR1 and CDR2: MNHEY and SMNVEV (reference sequence). Between the trimmed V and J ends, which lost 8 bases and 6 bases, there was a span of 17 bases. This CDR3 reads CASAPGDGSEQYF. Written as DNA, the CDR3 is TGTGCCAGCGCCCCGGGAGACGGGAGCGAGCAGTACTTC.

This clonotype was detected only a few times. V and J are TRBV29-1 and TRBJ1-2, with 9 nucleotides matching TRBD1. The V segment lost 4 bases and the J segment 5 bases; nucleotides outside the gene matches: 2. The V gene's germline CDR1 is SQVTM and CDR2 ANQGSEA. CDR3 length equals 12 residues. The chain's CDR3 is CSVGDRAYGYTF. The CDR3 region has the DNA TGCAGCGTTGGGGACAGGGCATATGGCTACACCTTC. Full variable domain (rest looked up from reference TRBV29-1 and TRBJ1-2): SAVISQKPSRDICQRGTSLTIQCQVDSQVTMMFWYRQQPGQSLTLIATANQGSEATYESGFVIDKFPISRPNLTFSTLTVSNMSPEDSSIYLCSVGDRAYGYTFGSGTRLTVV.

At least ten counts were recorded for this clonotype. The rearrangement uses TRBV28 and TRBJ1-2, with D perhaps matching TRBD1 (5 bases). Trimming cost V 7 bases and J 7 bases, with 19 bases left between them. This CDR3 region has 14 residues. Germline V lookup: CDR1 MDHEN, CDR2 SYDVKM. CDR3 nucleotide sequence: TGTGCCAGCACTTGGGAAGGGGAGTTTCCTGGCTACACCTTC. This gives the protein CASTWEGEFPGYTF.

This chain joins TRBV28 and TRBJ1-1; unclear D gene. V gave up 2 bases and J gave up 10 bases, with 11 bases separating them. The CDR3 has 12 amino acids. Germline V CDR1 and CDR2: MDHEN, SYDVKM. The CDR3 nucleotides are TGTGCCAGCAGTTTAGACGGGCGGCTAGCTTTCTTT. Translating it yields CASSLDGRLAFF.

A few counts support this clonotype. This chain joins TRBV12-3 or TRBV12-4 and TRBJ2-2; D might be TRBD2 (6 bases). The CDR3 contains 13 residues. The V gene lost 7 bases and the J gene lost 5 bases, with 11 bases spanning the gap. In DNA form, the CDR3 reads TGTGCCAGCATCTTGGAGGGAACCGGGGAGCTGTTTTTT. As protein: CASILEGTGELFF.

The chain recombines TRBV19 with TRBJ2-1; TRBD2 aligns across 9 bases. Germline values: CDR1 LNHDA, CDR2 SQIVND (reference sequence). The CDR3 contains 15 residues. The V gene end was trimmed by 3 bases and the J gene end by 7 bases; junction bases not matched to a gene: 7. CDR3 nucleotide sequence: TGTGCCAGTAGTATTATTAGCGGGAGTATGAATGAGCAGTTCTTC. Translated, it gives CASSIISGSMNEQFF.

This chain connects TRBV19 to TRBJ1-2, with D possibly being TRBD1 (5 bases). The CDR3 is 17 residues long. Trimming pared 1 base from V and 0 bases from J, leaving 15 bases between. Germline CDR1 is LNHDA and CDR2 is SQIVND (reference sequence). This CDR3 is CASSIGPDSRPNYGYTF. The CDR3 coding sequence is TGTGCCAGTAGTATAGGACCAGACAGTCGGCCTAACTATGGCTACACCTTC.

DNA of the CDR3: TGTGCCAGTGCCTCGGGGGAATCAGATACGCAGTATTTT. Translation gives CASASGESDTQYF. The chain combines TRBV19 with TRBJ2-3; D perhaps matches TRBD2 (6 bases). The CDR3 spans 13 residues. V lost 8 bases to trimming and J lost 4 bases, with 13 bases between them. Germline CDR1 LNHDA, CDR2 SQIVND (reference sequence).

The chain employs TRBV4-2 and TRBJ2-5; D unclear. Trimming removed 0 bases at V and 4 bases at J, with 12 bases between. The V gene's germline CDR1 is LGHNA and CDR2 YNFKEQ. This CDR3 is 15 amino acids long. In DNA form, the CDR3 reads TGTGCCAGCAGCCAAGATCCGAGGACCCCAGAGACCCAGTACTTC. This encodes CASSQDPRTPETQYF.

This clonotype has a handful of counts. The rearrangement links TRBV6-2 or TRBV6-3 to TRBJ2-1; maybe TRBD2 (6 bases). With 2 bases removed from V and 8 bases from J, the gap between germline ends came to 22 bases. CDR3 size: 17 residues. The germline CDR1 and CDR2 sequences are MNHEY and SVGEGT. In DNA, the CDR3 is TGTGCCAGCAGTTACCCCAATAGGGACTTTTCCCGGGATGAGCAGTTCTTC. This codes for CASSYPNRDFSRDEQFF.

This clonotype has ten or more counts. The gene calls are TRBV2 and TRBJ2-7; 9 bases line up with TRBD1. The length of the CDR3 is 13 residues. With 8 bases clipped from V and 5 bases from J, the junction kept 7 bases outside the gene matches. Looked up from germline, CDR1 is SNHLY and CDR2 is FYNNEI. The CDR3 reads CASSGTGSHEQYF. CDR3 coding DNA: TGTGCCAGCTCCGGGACAGGGTCCCACGAGCAGTACTTC.

The chain links TRBV3-1 to TRBJ2-2; 9 bases map to TRBD2. This CDR3 region has 16 residues. Trimming removed 6 bases from V and 6 bases from J; junction bases left unmatched: 11. Germline assignment: CDR1 LGHDT and CDR2 YNNKEL (reference sequence). The CDR3 here is CASRPERTSVAGELFF. The CDR3 DNA follows: TGTGCCAGCAGACCCGAAAGGACTAGCGTCGCCGGGGAGCTGTTTTTT.

This clonotype showed up many times. V gene TRBV27 combines with J gene TRBJ1-2; TRBD1 aligns across 7 bases. The CDR3 is 15 residues long. CDR1 is MNHEY and CDR2 is SMNVEV in the germline V gene (reference sequence). V was pared by 4 bases and J by 8 bases, with 13 bases of the junction left unmatched. The CDR3 protein is CASSSSGEGARGYTF. The CDR3 nucleotides read TGTGCCAGCAGTTCCTCGGGGGAGGGGGCGAGGGGCTACACCTTC.

CDR3 in DNA: TGTGCCAGCTCACCACGTGGGGACTTGAACACTGAAGCTTTCTTT. Its translation is CASSPRGDLNTEAFF. V is TRBV18 and J is TRBJ1-1; D might be TRBD1 (5 bases). Per germline, CDR1 KGHSH and CDR2 LQKENI. The ends were cut back, 1 base at V and 0 bases at J, with 9 bases in the middle. The CDR3 runs 15 residues. Based on the CDR3 plus reference TRBV18 and TRBJ1-1, the full variable domain is NAGVMQNPRHLVRRRGQEARLRCSPMKGHSHVYWYRQLPEEGLKFMVYLQKENIIDESGMPKERFSAEFPKEGPSILRIQQVVRGDSAAYFCASSPRGDLNTEAFFGQGTRLTVV.

The chain recombines TRBV2 with TRBJ2-6; 7 bases line up with TRBD1. From germline, CDR1 is SNHLY and CDR2 FYNNEI. The CDR3 has 15 residues. The V and J ends lost 7 bases and 1 base, in that order; junction bases with no gene match: 4. CDR3 amino acids: CASKGAGSGANVLTF. In nucleotides, the CDR3 is TGTGCCAGCAAGGGGGCAGGGTCTGGGGCCAACGTCCTGACTTTC.